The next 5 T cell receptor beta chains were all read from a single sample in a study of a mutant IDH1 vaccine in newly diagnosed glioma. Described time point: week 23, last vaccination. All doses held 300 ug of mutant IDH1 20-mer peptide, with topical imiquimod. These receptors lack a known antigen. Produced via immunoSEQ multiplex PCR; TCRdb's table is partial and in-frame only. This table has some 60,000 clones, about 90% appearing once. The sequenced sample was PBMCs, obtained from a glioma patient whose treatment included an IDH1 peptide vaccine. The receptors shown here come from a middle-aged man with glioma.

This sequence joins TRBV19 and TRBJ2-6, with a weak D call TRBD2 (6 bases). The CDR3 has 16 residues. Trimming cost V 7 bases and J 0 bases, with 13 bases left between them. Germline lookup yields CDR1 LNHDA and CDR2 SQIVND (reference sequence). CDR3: CASNGGLSSGANVLTF. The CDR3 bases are TGTGCCAGTAATGGGGGACTGTCCTCTGGGGCCAACGTCCTGACTTTC.

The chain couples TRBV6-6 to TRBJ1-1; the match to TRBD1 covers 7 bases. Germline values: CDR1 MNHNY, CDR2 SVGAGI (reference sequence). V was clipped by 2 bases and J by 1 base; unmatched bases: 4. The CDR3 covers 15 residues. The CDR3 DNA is TGTGCCAGCAGTTACGGGGGACAGAAGAACACTGAAGCTTTCTTT. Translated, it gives CASSYGGQKNTEAFF.

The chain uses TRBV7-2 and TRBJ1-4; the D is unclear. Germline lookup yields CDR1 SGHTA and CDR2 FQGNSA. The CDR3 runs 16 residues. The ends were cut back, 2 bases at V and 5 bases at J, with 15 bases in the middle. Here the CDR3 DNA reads TGTGCCAGCAGCTTACAGGTTACCCAACTGAATGAAAAACTGTTTTTT. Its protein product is CASSLQVTQLNEKLFF. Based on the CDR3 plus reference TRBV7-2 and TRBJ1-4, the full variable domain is GAGVSQSPSNKVTEKGKDVELRCDPISGHTALYWYRQSLGQGLEFLIYFQGNSAPDKSGLPSDRFSAERTGGSVSTLTIQRTQQEDSAVYLCASSLQVTQLNEKLFFGSGTQLSVL.

The CDR3 spells CASSLIPLGLGSYEQYF. In nucleotides, the CDR3 is TGCGCCAGCAGCTTGATCCCCCTCGGACTAGGCTCCTACGAGCAGTACTTC. The chain joins TRBV5-1 to TRBJ2-7, with TRBD2 matching 7 bases. The CDR3 runs to 17 residues. CDR1 SGHRS and CDR2 YFSETQ come from the germline V gene. With 1 base clipped from V and 0 bases from J, the junction kept 10 bases outside the gene matches. Using reference TRBV5-1 and TRBJ2-7 for the parts outside the CDR3, the full variable domain is KAGVTQTPRYLIKTRGQQVTLSCSPISGHRSVSWYQQTPGQGLQFLFEYFSETQRNKGNFPGRFSGRQFSNSRSEMNVSTLELGDSALYLCASSLIPLGLGSYEQYFGPGTRLTVT.

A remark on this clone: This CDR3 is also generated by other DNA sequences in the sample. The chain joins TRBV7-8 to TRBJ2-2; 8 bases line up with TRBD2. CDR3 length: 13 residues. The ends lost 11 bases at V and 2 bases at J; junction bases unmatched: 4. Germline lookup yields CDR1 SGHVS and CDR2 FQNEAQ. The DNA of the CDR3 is TGTGCCGTAGCGGGACTAAACACCGGGGAGCTGTTTTTT. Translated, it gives CAVAGLNTGELFF.